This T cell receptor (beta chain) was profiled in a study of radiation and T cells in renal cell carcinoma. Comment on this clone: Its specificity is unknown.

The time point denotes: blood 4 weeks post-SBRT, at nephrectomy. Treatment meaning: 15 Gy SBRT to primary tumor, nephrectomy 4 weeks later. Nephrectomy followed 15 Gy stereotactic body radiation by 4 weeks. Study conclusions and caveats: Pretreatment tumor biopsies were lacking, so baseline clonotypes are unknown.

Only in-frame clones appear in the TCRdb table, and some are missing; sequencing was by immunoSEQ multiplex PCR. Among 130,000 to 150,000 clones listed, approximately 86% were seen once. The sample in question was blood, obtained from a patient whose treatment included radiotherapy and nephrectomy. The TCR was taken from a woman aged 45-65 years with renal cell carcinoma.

The CDR3 DNA reads as TGTGCCAGTAGTATTCGAGAGTTCGGAGCGCAGTACTTC. Protein: CASSIREFGAQYF. The chain links TRBV19 to TRBJ2-7; no firm D call. The CDR3 is 13 amino acids. The V and J ends lost 3 bases and 9 bases respectively, with 15 bases between them. CDR1 is LNHDA and CDR2 is SQIVND in the germline V gene (reference sequence). Based on the CDR3 plus reference TRBV19 and TRBJ2-7, the full variable domain is DGGITQSPKYLFRKEGQNVTLSCEQNLNHDAMYWYRQDPGQGLRLIYYSQIVNDFQKGDIAEGYSVSREKKESFPLTVTSAQKNPTAFYLCASSIREFGAQYFGPGTRLTVT.